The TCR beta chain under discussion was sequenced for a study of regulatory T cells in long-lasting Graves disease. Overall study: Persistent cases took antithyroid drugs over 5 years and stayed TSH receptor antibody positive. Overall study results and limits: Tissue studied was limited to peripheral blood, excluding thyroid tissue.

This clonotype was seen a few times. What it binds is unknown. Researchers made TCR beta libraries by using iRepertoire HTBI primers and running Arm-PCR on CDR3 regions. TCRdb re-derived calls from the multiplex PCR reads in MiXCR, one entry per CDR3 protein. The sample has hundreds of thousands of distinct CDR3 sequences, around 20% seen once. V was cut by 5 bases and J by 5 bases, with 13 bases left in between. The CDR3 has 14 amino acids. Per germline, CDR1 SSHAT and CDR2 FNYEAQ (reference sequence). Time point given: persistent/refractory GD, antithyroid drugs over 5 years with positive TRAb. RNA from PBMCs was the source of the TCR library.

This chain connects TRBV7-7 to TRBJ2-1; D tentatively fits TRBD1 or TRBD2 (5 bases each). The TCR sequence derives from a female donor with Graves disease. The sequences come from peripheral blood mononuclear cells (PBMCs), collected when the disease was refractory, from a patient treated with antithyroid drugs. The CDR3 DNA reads TGTGCCAGCAGCCGGGACCACCAACACAATGAGCAGTTCTTC. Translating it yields CASSRDHQHNEQFF.